The source of this TCR beta chain is a study of blood T cell repertoires in COVID-19. Across the whole study: PBMCs, B-cell-depleted T cells, or T cells were the source of the cDNA or gDNA that made up the material.

Clones were read by immunoSEQ multiplex PCR, and TCRdb kept only the in-frame ones, dropping some. Among 70,000 or so clones listed, 85% to 90% were seen once. Germline assignment: CDR1 SGHTA and CDR2 FQGNSA. The CDR3 has 14 amino acids. V was shortened by 8 bases and J by 1 base, with 12 bases between the two germline ends. The source material was peripheral blood. The chain combines TRBV7-2 with TRBJ1-5; TRBD1 might be the D (5 bases). This receptor was taken from a woman of 80 years or more with active COVID-19. The DNA of the CDR3 is TGTGCCAGCTCCGCGGGGGAAAGCAATCAGCCCCAGCATTTT. Translation: CASSAGESNQPQHF.